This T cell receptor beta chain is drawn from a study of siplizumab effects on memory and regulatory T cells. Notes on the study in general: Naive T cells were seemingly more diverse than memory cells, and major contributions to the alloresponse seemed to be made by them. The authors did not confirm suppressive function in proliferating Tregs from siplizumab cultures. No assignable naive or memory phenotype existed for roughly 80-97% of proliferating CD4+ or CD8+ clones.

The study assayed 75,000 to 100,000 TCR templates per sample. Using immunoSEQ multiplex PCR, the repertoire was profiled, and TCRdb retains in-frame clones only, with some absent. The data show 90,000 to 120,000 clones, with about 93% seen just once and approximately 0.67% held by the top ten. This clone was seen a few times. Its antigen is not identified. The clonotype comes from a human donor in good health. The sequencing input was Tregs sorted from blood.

In DNA, the CDR3 is TGTGCCAGCAGAGAGATGACAGGGGACTATGGCTACACCTTC. It specifies CASREMTGDYGYTF. This sequence joins TRBV2 and TRBJ1-2; 8 bases agree with TRBD1. With V trimmed by 6 bases and J by 3 bases, 6 bases remained unmatched. The CDR3 is 14 amino acids. In germline, CDR1 is SNHLY, CDR2 FYNNEI.